This T cell receptor (beta chain) was identified during a study of blood T cell repertoires in COVID-19. Assay used: immunoSEQ multiplex PCR; TCRdb lists only in-frame clones, some missing. Of about 16,000 clones listed, 70% to 90% are singletons. Per germline, CDR1 SGHKS and CDR2 YYEKEE (reference sequence). The CDR3 length is 16 residues. Trimming at V came to 0 bases and at J to 5 bases, leaving 5 bases not matched to a gene. The sequencing sample was made of peripheral blood. This clonotype originated in a human donor in a cohort sampled during active COVID-19. The chain employs TRBV5-5 and TRBJ2-2; 9 positions match TRBD1. Written as DNA, the CDR3 is TGTGCCAGCAGCTTGGGGGGACAGGGCTGGACCGGGGAGCTGTTTTTT. Translated, it gives CASSLGGQGWTGELFF.